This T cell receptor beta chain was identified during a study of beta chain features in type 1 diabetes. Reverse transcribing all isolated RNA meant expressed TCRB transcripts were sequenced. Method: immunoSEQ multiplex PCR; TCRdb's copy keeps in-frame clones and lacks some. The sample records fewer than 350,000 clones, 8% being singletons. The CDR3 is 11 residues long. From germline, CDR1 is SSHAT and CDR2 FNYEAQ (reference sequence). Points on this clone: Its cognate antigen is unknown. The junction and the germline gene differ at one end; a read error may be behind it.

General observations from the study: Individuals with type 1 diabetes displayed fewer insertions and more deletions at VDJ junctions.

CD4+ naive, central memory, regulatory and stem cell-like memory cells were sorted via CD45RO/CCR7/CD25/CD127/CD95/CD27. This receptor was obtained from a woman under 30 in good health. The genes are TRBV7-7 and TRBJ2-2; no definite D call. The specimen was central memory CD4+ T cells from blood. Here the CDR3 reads CASSLYGELFF. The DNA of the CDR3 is TGTGCTAGCAGCTTATACGGGGAGCTGTTTTTT.